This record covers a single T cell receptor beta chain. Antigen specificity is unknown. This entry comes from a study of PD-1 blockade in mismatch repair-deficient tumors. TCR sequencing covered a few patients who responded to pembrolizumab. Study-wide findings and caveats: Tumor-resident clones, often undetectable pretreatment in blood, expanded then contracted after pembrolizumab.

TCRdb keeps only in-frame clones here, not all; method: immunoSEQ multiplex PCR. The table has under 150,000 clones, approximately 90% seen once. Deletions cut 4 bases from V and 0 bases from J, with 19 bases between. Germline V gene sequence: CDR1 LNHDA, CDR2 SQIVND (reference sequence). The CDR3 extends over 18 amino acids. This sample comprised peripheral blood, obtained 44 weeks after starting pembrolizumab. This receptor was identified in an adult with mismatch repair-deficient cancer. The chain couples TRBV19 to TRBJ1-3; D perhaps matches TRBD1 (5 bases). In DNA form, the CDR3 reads TGTGCCAGTAGTAGGGGGTTTAGGGACGTACACTCTGGAAACACCATATATTTT. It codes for CASSRGFRDVHSGNTIYF.